The present T cell receptor beta chain was sequenced within a study of human T cells and chemical hapten exposure. Across the whole study: Patch tests containing 0.01% DPC, applied to the upper back, were read at 6 days. Study conclusions and caveats: The immune response of these alopecia patients might not match healthy individuals'.

V lost 2 bases and J lost 3, with 11 bases in between. This CDR3 region has 15 residues. Time point in this sample: patch test 1, 2 weeks after DPC sensitization. Treatment in this sample: therapeutic diphenylcyclopropenone sensitization with weekly scalp DPC. This clonotype was counted between two and nine times. Its antigen is not identified. Unique molecular identifiers were attached to individual cDNA molecules during library preparation. TCRdb passed the RACE reads through MiXCR, listing each CDR3 protein once. The sample carries more than 80,000 distinct CDR3 sequences, about 6.8% recorded once. The source was whole blood, collected in connection with sensitization to the hapten diphenylcyclopropenone (DPC). The genes are TRBV12-3 or TRBV12-4 and TRBJ2-1; D is possibly TRBD2 (5 bases). The clonotype was recovered from a woman between 25 and 40 years old with alopecia areata. Some clones in this sample may be carry-over from other donors' samples. The CDR3 protein is CASSLFSGDYNEQFF. Written as DNA, the CDR3 is TGTGCCAGCAGTTTATTTTCCGGGGACTACAATGAGCAGTTCTTC.